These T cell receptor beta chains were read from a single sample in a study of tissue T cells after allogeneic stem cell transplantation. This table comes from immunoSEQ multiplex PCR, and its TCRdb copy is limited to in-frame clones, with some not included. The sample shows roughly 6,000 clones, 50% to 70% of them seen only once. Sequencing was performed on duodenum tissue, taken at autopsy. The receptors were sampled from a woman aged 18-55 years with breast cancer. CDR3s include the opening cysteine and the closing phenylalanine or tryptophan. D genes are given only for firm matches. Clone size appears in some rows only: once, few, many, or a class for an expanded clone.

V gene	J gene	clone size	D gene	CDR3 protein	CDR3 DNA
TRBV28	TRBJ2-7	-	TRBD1	CASSLWSAQGKWEQYF	TGTGCCAGCAGTTTATGGTCGGCACAGGGGAAGTGGGAGCAGTACTTC
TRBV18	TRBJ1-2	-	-	CASSPPFRSYGYTF	TGTGCCAGCTCACCACCTTTCAGGAGCTATGGCTACACCTTC
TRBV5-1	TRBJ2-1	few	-	CASSWDWFPEQFF	TGCGCCAGCAGCTGGGACTGGTTCCCTGAGCAGTTCTTC
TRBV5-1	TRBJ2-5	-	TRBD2	CASSLSSGGAETQYF	TGCGCCAGCAGCTTGTCCAGCGGGGGGGCCGAGACCCAGTACTTC
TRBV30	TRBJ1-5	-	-	CAWSVGQPQHF	TGTGCCTGGAGTGTGGGGCAGCCCCAGCATTTT
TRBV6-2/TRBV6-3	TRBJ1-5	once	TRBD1	CASSRNRGGNQPQHF	TGTGCCAGCAGCCGGAACAGGGGTGGCAATCAGCCCCAGCATTTT
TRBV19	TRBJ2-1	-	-	CASSPSLGELGNEQFF	TGTGCCAGTAGTCCCTCCCTCGGTGAGCTTGGGAATGAGCAGTTCTTC
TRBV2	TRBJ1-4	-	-	CASSYSKGGEKLFF	TGTGCCAGCAGCTATAGTAAGGGCGGTGAAAAACTGTTTTTT
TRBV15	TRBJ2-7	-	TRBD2	CATSRDSLAGQYF	TGTGCCACCAGCAGAGACTCCTTAGCGGGGCAGTACTTC
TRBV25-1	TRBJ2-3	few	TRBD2	CASDGGATDTQYF	TGTGCCAGTGACGGGGGGGCCACAGATACGCAGTATTTT
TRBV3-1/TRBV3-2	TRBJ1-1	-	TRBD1	CASSQGTGVTEAFF	TGTGCCAGCAGCCAAGGGACAGGGGTAACTGAAGCTTTCTTT
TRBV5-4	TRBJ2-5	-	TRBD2	CASGWRGSSGGETQYF	TGTGCCAGCGGTTGGCGTGGGTCTAGCGGGGGAGAGACCCAGTACTTC
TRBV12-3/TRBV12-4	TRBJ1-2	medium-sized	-	CASSVGNGYTF	TGTGCCAGCAGCGTGGGGAATGGCTACACCTTC
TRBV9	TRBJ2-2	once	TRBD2	CASSHSTYLAGGVTGELFF	TGTGCCAGCAGCCACTCCACATACCTAGCGGGGGGAGTCACCGGGGAGCTGTTTTTT
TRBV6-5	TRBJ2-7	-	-	CASSYGRTDGEQYF	TGTGCCAGCAGTTACGGTAGGACTGACGGGGAGCAGTACTTC
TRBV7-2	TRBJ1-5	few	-	CASSLDVSGNQPQHF	TGTGCCAGCAGCTTAGACGTAAGTGGCAATCAGCCCCAGCATTTT
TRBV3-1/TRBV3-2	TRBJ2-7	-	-	CASSHRGYEQYF	TGTGCCAGCAGCCACCGGGGCTACGAGCAGTACTTC
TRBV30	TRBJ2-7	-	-	CAWSIPDYYEQYF	TGTGCCTGGAGTATCCCGGACTACTACGAGCAGTACTTC
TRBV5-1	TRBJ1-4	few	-	CASSLGAWRINEKLFF	TGCGCCAGCAGCTTGGGGGCGTGGAGGATTAATGAAAAACTGTTTTTT
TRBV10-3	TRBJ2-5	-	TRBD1	CAISTVQGARAETQYF	TGTGCCATCAGTACCGTCCAGGGGGCGCGGGCGGAGACCCAGTACTTC
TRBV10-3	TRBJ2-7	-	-	CAISTSGNYEQYF	TGTGCCATCAGTACATCAGGGAACTACGAGCAGTACTTC
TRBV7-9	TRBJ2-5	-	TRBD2	CASSPSGGSETQYF	TGTGCCAGCAGCCCTTCCGGCGGGAGCGAGACCCAGTACTTC
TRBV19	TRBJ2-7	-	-	CASSETGSGGEQYF	TGTGCCAGTAGTGAAACGGGGAGTGGGGGCGAGCAGTACTTC
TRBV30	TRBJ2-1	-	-	CAWSVVGRSDEQFF	TGTGCCTGGAGTGTAGTGGGTCGCTCTGATGAGCAGTTCTTC
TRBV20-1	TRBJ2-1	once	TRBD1	CSASDFGDRRYNEQFF	TGCAGTGCTAGTGATTTTGGGGACAGGAGGTACAATGAGCAGTTCTTC
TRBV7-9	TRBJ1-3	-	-	CASSLGGGLSGNTIYF	TGTGCCAGCAGCTTAGGTGGGGGGCTCTCTGGAAACACCATATATTTT
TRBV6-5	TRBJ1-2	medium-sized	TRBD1	CASRAGGANYGYTF	TGTGCCAGCAGGGCAGGGGGAGCAAACTATGGCTACACCTTC
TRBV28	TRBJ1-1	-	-	CASSPQSGETEAFF	TGTGCCAGCAGTCCACAATCAGGGGAGACTGAAGCTTTCTTT
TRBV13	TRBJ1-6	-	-	CASSPSGRLGNSPLHF	TGTGCCAGCAGCCCCTCTGGCAGACTGGGGAATTCACCCCTCCACTTT
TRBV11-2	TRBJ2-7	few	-	CASSPLRGGGTYEQYF	TGTGCCAGCAGCCCTCTCCGGGGTGGGGGAACCTACGAGCAGTACTTC
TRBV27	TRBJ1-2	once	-	CASSNRLLYGYTF	TGTGCCAGCAGCAACAGGCTCCTTTATGGCTACACCTTC
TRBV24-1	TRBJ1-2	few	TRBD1	CATSGNRGPPALGGYTF	TGTGCCACCAGTGGGAACAGGGGTCCTCCAGCTCTCGGGGGCTACACCTTC
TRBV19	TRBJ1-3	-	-	CASSTSAGSASGNTIYF	TGTGCCAGTAGTACGTCCGCGGGCAGCGCCTCTGGAAACACCATATATTTT
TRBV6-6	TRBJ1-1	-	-	CASSYTQGTEAFF	TGTGCCAGCAGTTACACTCAGGGTACTGAAGCTTTCTTT
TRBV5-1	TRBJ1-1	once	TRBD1	CASSLRQGSSTEAFF	TGCGCCAGCAGCTTGAGACAGGGCTCTTCCACTGAAGCTTTCTTT
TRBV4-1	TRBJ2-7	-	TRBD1	CASSLTRAGTGSYEQYF	TGCGCCAGCAGCCTAACCAGAGCTGGGACAGGGTCCTACGAGCAGTACTTC
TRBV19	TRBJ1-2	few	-	CASTPLGTFYGYTF	TGTGCCAGTACTCCACTGGGGACATTCTATGGCTACACCTTC
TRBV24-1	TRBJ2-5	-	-	CATSDGIGWGTQYF	TGTGCCACCAGTGATGGTATAGGGTGGGGGACCCAGTACTTC